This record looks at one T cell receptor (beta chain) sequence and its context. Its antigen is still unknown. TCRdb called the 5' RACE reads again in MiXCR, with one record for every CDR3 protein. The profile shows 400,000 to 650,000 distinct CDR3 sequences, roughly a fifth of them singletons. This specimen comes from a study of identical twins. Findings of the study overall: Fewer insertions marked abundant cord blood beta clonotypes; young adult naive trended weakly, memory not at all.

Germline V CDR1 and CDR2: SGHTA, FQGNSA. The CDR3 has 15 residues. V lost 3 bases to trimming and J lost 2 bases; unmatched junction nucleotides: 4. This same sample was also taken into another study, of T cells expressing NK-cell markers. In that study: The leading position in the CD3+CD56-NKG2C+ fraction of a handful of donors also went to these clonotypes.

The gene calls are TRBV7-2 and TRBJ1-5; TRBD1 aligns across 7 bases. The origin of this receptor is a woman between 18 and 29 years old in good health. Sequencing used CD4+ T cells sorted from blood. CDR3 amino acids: CASSLQGGGNQPQHF. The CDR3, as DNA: TGTGCCAGCAGCTTGCAGGGGGGAGGCAATCAGCCCCAGCATTTT.